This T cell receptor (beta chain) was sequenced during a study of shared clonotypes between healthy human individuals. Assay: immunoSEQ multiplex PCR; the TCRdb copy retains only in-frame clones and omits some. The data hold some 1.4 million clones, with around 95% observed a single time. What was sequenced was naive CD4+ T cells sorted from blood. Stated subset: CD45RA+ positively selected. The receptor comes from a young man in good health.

The chain's CDR3 is CASSRGRDPLYEQFF. Written as DNA, the CDR3 is TGTGCCAGCAGCCGCGGAAGGGACCCTCTATATGAGCAGTTCTTC. This chain links TRBV7-2 with TRBJ2-1; D tentatively fits TRBD1 or TRBD2 (5 bases each). Trimming took off 5 bases at V and 8 bases at J, with 19 bases between the two ends. There are 15 residues in the CDR3. Per the germline V gene, CDR1 is SGHTA and CDR2 is FQGNSA.